Given below is one T cell receptor (beta chain) in context. Its antigen is not identified. The sample originates from a study of blood T cells in healthy people across ages. Notes on the study in general: A strong correlation was found between TCR beta diversity and the percentage of naive T cells. Diversity estimates from one million T cells were considered underestimates.

Donors were systemically healthy Caucasian individuals from Russia aged about 6 to 95 years. Between the trimmed V and J ends, which lost 1 base and 5 bases, there was a span of 16 bases. Germline V gene sequence: CDR1 LGHNA, CDR2 YNFKEQ. This CDR3 spans 16 amino acids. A second PCR, run for about 7 to 11 cycles, used a sample-barcoded 5' primer plus a J-beta primer mix. A template-switch adaptor with 12 random nucleotides tagged each cDNA molecule. Each CDR3 protein is one row after TCRdb ran MiXCR on the 5' RACE reads. Of over 600,000 distinct CDR3 sequences listed, roughly 50% are singletons. The rearrangement joins TRBV4-2 to TRBJ2-3; D not resolved. The sequence was collected from a man aged 35 to 55 in good health. Sample: blood. The CDR3, as DNA: TGTGCCAGCAGCCAAGGGCTTAGGGTAGTGGAAGATACGCAGTATTTT. Encoded protein: CASSQGLRVVEDTQYF.